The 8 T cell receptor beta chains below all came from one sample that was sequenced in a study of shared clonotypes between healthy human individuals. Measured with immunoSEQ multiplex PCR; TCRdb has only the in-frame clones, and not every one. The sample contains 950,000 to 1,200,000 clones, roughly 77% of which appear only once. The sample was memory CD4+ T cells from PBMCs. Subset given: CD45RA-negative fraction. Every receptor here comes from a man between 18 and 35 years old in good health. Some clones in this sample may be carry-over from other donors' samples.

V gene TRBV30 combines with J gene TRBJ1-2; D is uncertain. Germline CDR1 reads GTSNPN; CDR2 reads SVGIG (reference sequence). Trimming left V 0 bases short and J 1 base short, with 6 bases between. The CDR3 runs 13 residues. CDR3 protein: CAWSVPGNYGYTF. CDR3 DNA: TGTGCCTGGAGTGTACCCGGTAACTATGGCTACACCTTC. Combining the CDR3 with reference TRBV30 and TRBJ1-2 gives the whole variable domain SQTIHQWPATLVQPVGSPLSLECTVEGTSNPNLYWYRQAAGRGLQLLFYSVGIGQISSEVPQNLSASRPQDRQFILSSKKLLLSDSGFYLCAWSVPGNYGYTFGSGTRLTVV.

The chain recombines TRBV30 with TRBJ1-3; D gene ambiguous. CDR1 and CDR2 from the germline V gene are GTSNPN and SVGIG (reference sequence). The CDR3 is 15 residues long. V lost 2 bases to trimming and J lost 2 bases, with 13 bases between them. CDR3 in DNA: TGTGCCTGGAGTAGTCCCCAAGGGACTGGAAACACCATATATTTT. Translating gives CAWSSPQGTGNTIYF.

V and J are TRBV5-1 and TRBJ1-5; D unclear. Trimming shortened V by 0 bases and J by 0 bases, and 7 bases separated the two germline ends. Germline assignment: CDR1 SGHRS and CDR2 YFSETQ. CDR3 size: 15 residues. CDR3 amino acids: CASSLVPYSNQPQHF. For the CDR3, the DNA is TGCGCCAGCAGCTTGGTACCTTATAGCAATCAGCCCCAGCATTTT.

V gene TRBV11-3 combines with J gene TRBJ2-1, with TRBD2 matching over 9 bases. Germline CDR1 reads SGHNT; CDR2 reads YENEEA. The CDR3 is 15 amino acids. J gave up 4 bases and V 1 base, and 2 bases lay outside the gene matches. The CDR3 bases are TGTGCCAGCAGCTTAGGCGGGAGGGGTTACAATGAGCAGTTCTTC. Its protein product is CASSLGGRGYNEQFF. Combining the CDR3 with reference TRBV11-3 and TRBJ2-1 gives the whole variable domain EAGVVQSPRYKIIEKKQPVAFWCNPISGHNTLYWYLQNLGQGPELLIRYENEEAVDDSQLPKDRFSAERLKGVDSTLKIQPAELGDSAVYLCASSLGGRGYNEQFFGPGTRLTVL.

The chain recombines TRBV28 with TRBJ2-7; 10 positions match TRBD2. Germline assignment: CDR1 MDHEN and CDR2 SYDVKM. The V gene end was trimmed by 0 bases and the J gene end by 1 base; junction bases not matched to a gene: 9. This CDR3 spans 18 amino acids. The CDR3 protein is CASSLWPSGGPNSYEQYF. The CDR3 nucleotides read TGTGCCAGCAGTTTATGGCCTAGCGGGGGTCCCAATTCCTACGAGCAGTACTTC.

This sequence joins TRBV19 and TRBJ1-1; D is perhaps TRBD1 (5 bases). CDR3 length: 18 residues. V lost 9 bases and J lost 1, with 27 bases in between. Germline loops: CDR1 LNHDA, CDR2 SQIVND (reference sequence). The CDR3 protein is CASTTPPGRLSTNTEAFF. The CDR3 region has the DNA TGTGCCAGCACGACCCCTCCGGGACGCCTCTCCACGAACACTGAAGCTTTCTTT.

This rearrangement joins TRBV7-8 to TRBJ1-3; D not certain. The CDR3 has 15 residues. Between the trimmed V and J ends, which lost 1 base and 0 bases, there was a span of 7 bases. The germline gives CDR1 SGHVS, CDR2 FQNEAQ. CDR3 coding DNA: TGTGCCAGCAGCTTAGGACCCTTCTCTGGAAACACCATATATTTT. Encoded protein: CASSLGPFSGNTIYF.

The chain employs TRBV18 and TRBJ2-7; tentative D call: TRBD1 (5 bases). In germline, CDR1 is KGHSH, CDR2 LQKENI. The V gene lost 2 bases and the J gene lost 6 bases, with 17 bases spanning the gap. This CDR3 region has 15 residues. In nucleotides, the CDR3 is TGTGCCAGCTCACCAAGCAGGGTAGGGTTGGGCGAGCAGTACTTC. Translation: CASSPSRVGLGEQYF.